Below, one T cell receptor (beta chain) is given with its context. Antigen: not known. The treatment here: roughly 11-day PBMC culture with coronavirus spike peptide pools or control peptides (ViraFEST assay). Peptide pools at around 10 ug/ml, together with 8 to 10 IU/ml IL-2, were added to cultures of approximately 2 million PBMCs per well. Researchers used the Oncomine TCR Beta short-read assay to sequence DNA from cultured CD4+ T cells. TCRdb re-called the PCR reads with MiXCR, one entry per CDR3 protein. The sample lists under 15,000 distinct CDR3 sequences, roughly 59% occurring once. The data stem from a study of vaccination and CD4 T cells after COVID-19. About the research overall: Six male and four female convalescents took part, two of them Hispanic. Cells were stimulated with overlapping spike peptide pools from SARS-CoV-2, HCoV-NL63, HCoV-OC43 and HCoV-229E.

The sequenced material came from CD4+ T cells from blood, cultured in vitro. The sequence derives from a human donor who had recovered from COVID-19.

DNA for the CDR3: TGTGCCAGCAGCCAGACAGGAAACACCATATATTTT. As protein: CASSQTGNTIYF. The gene calls are TRBV7-2 and TRBJ1-3; unclear D gene. Germline V gene sequence: CDR1 SGHTA, CDR2 FQGNSA. V lost 5 bases to trimming and J lost 4 bases, with 6 bases between them. The CDR3 loop spans 12 amino acids.